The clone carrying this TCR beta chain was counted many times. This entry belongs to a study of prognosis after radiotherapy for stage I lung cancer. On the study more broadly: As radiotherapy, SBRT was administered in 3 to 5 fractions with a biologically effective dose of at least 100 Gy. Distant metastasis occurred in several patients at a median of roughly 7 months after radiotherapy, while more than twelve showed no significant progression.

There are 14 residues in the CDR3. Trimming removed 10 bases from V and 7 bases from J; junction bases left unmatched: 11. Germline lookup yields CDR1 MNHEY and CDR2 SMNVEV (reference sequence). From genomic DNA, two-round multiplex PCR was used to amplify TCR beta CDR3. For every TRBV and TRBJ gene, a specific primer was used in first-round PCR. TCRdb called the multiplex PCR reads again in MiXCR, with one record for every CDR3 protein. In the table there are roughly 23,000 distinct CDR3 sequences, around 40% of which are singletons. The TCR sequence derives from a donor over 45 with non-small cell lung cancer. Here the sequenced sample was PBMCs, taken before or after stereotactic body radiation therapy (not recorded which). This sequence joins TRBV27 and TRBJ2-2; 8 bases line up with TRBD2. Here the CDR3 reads CATRTSLHSGELFF. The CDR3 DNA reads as TGTGCCACCCGGACTAGCTTGCATAGCGGGGAGCTGTTTTTT.